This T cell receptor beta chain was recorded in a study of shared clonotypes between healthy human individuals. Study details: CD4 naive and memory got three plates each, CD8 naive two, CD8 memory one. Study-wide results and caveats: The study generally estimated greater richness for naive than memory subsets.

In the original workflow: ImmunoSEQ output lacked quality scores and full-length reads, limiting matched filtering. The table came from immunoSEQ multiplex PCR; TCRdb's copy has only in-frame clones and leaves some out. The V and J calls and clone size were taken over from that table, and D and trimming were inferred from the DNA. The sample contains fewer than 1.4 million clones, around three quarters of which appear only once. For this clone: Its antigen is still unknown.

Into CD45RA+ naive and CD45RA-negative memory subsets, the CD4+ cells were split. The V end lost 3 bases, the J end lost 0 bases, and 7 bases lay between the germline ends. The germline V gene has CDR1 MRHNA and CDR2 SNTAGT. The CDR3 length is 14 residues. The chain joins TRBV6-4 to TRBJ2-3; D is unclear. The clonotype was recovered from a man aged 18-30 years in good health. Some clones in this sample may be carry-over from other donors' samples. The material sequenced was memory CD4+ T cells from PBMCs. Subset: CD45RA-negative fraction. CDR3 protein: CASSESASTDTQYF. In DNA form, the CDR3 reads TGTGCCAGCAGTGAGTCCGCTAGCACAGATACGCAGTATTTT.